A single sample is the source of the 15 T cell receptor beta chains below, sequenced in a study of STAT5B mutations in CD4+ large granular lymphocyte leukemia. TCRdb's copy holds only in-frame clones and misses some; the assay was immunoSEQ multiplex PCR. The sample shows roughly 30,000 clones, roughly 72% of them seen only once. The source material was CD4+ T cells from blood buffy coats. Receptor source: a human donor in good health.

The chain combines TRBV5-1 with TRBJ2-1, with 7 positions matching TRBD2. J gave up 3 bases and V 3 bases, and 6 bases lay outside the gene matches. Germline V gene sequence: CDR1 SGHRS, CDR2 YFSETQ. This CDR3 comprises 15 residues. CDR3 sequence: CASSSGLPNYNEQFF. DNA of the CDR3: TGCGCCAGCAGCTCGGGACTACCAAACTACAATGAGCAGTTCTTC.

This sequence joins TRBV18 and TRBJ2-7; D is possibly TRBD1 (5 bases). The germline V gene encodes CDR1 KGHSH and CDR2 LQKENI. This CDR3 contains 13 residues. Trimming took 3 bases from V and 4 from J, leaving 10 bases between them. The CDR3 DNA sequence: TGTGCCAGCTCACCTATCTCAGGGTACGAGCAGTACTTC. It codes for CASSPISGYEQYF.

The V call is TRBV7-2, the J call TRBJ1-4; TRBD1 might be the D (6 bases). The CDR3 sequence is 13 residues long. V was cut by 2 bases and J by 8 bases, with 9 bases left in between. Germline CDR1 is SGHTA and CDR2 is FQGNSA. The CDR3, as DNA: TGTGCCAGCAGCTTATACGGGGGCGAAAAACTGTTTTTT. Amino acids: CASSLYGGEKLFF.

This clone was seen a few times. CDR3 coding DNA: TGTGCCAGCAGTGAAAGTACGAGGGCAGTAGGAGGCTACACCTTC. Encoded protein: CASSESTRAVGGYTF. The chain links TRBV2 to TRBJ1-2; no reliable D call. CDR3 length: 15 amino acids. Germline V CDR1 and CDR2: SNHLY, FYNNEI. V was pared by 2 bases and J by 8 bases, with 18 bases between.

The V and J genes are TRBV10-1 and TRBJ2-3; 10 positions agree with TRBD1. This CDR3 contains 14 residues. V lost 4 bases and J lost 6; bases outside the gene matches: 4. The germline gives CDR1 WNHNN, CDR2 SYGVQD (reference sequence). CDR3 coding DNA: TGCGCCAGCAGTGGGGGACAGGGGCAGGATACGCAGTATTTT. Protein sequence: CASSGGQGQDTQYF.

CDR3 loop: CASSEMGVSGELFF. As DNA, the CDR3 is TGCGCCAGCAGTGAGATGGGGGTCTCCGGGGAGCTGTTTTTT. The V and J genes are TRBV10-2 and TRBJ2-2; TRBD1 or TRBD2 may be the D gene (5 bases each). Trimming left V 2 bases short and J 6 bases short, with 10 bases between. This CDR3 has 14 amino acids. Germline V gene data show CDR1 as WSHSY and CDR2 as SAAADI.

V gene TRBV9 combines with J gene TRBJ1-1; D perhaps matches TRBD1 (6 bases). The CDR3 runs to 13 residues. Germline loops: CDR1 SGDLS, CDR2 YYNGEE. V lost 0 bases and J 5 bases, leaving 8 bases between the germline ends. DNA for the CDR3: TGTGCCAGCAGCGTAGGGGGGCATACTGAAGCTTTCTTT. Translation: CASSVGGHTEAFF. The variable domain in full, with the rest retrieved from reference TRBV9 and TRBJ1-1, is DSGVTQTPKHLITATGQRVTLRCSPRSGDLSVYWYQQSLDQGLQFLIQYYNGEERAKGNILERFSAQQFPDLHSELNLSSLELGDSALYFCASSVGGHTEAFFGQGTRLTVV.

V gene TRBV6-1 combines with J gene TRBJ2-1; 10 bases line up with TRBD2. CDR1 and CDR2 (germline): MNHNS, SASEGT. CDR3 length: 14 residues. V shed 7 bases, J shed 4 bases, and the junction held 4 bases outside the gene matches. CDR3 residues: CASIKRGGYNEQFF. The CDR3 DNA reads as TGTGCCAGCATTAAGCGGGGGGGGTACAATGAGCAGTTCTTC.

This clone has just a few counts. This chain links TRBV28 with TRBJ2-5; D unresolved. The CDR3 is 13 amino acids. Germline CDR1 MDHEN, CDR2 SYDVKM. V dropped 5 bases and J dropped 5 bases, with 12 bases sitting between them. The CDR3, as DNA: TGTGCCAGCAGTCGAAGGAGAAGGGAGACCCAGTACTTC. Its protein product is CASSRRRRETQYF. The entire variable domain, with the rest obtained from reference TRBV28 and TRBJ2-5, is as follows: DVKVTQSSRYLVKRTGEKVFLECVQDMDHENMFWYRQDPGLGLRLIYFSYDVKMKEKGDIPEGYSVSREKKERFSLILESASTNQTSMYLCASSRRRRETQYFGPGTRLLVL.

The chain carries TRBV5-1 and TRBJ2-1; a weak D match, TRBD2 (5 bases). In germline, CDR1 is SGHRS, CDR2 YFSETQ. The CDR3 is 14 amino acids. The ends were cut back, 0 bases at V and 4 bases at J, with 8 bases in the middle. Here the CDR3 reads CASSLGTRYNEQFF. The DNA for the CDR3 is TGCGCCAGCAGCTTGGGAACTAGATACAATGAGCAGTTCTTC.

J is TRBJ2-1 and V is TRBV5-1, with 10 bases lining up with TRBD1. Germline assignment: CDR1 SGHRS and CDR2 YFSETQ. Trimming took 0 bases from V and 7 from J; bases not matched to a gene: 7. The CDR3 sequence is 16 residues long. The CDR3 DNA is TGCGCCAGCAGCTTGGGAGCGGGACAGGGGTGGAATGAGCAGTTCTTC. As protein: CASSLGAGQGWNEQFF.

The V call is TRBV21-1, the J call TRBJ2-7; the table calls TRBD1, which could not be checked here. TRBV21-1 is shown as a pseudogene. The CDR3 sequence is 19 residues long. CDR3: CASSRRTPTGPRGSYEQYF. In DNA, the CDR3 is TGTGCCAGCAGCAGACGAACCCCGACAGGCCCCAGGGGCTCCTACGAGCAGTACTTC.

The chain is built from TRBV5-1 and TRBJ2-1; 12 nucleotides match TRBD2. Unmatched junction bases numbered 8, after V lost 7 bases and J lost 9 bases. CDR1 and CDR2 (germline): SGHRS, YFSETQ. The CDR3 has 14 residues. DNA for the CDR3: TGCGCCAGCCAGATTCGACTAGCGGGGGTTGAGCAGTTCTTC. Its translation is CASQIRLAGVEQFF.

This chain joins TRBV21-1 and TRBJ2-2; TRBD1 is the table's D call and was not checked against the DNA. TRBV21-1 corresponds to a pseudogene. The CDR3 covers 16 residues. CDR3 DNA sequence: TGTGCCAGCAGCAAGGACATCCCGAGGAACACCGGGGAGCTGTTTTTT. It encodes CASSKDIPRNTGELFF.

The rearrangement uses TRBV5-4 and TRBJ1-6, with TRBD1 identical over 9 bases. Germline V gene data show CDR1 as SGHNT and CDR2 as YYREEE (reference sequence). CDR3 length equals 16 residues. The V and J ends lost 4 bases and 2 bases, in that order; junction bases with no gene match: 4. Here the CDR3 reads CASSRDRAAYNSPLHF. In DNA, the CDR3 is TGTGCCAGCAGCAGGGACAGGGCCGCCTATAATTCACCCCTCCACTTT.